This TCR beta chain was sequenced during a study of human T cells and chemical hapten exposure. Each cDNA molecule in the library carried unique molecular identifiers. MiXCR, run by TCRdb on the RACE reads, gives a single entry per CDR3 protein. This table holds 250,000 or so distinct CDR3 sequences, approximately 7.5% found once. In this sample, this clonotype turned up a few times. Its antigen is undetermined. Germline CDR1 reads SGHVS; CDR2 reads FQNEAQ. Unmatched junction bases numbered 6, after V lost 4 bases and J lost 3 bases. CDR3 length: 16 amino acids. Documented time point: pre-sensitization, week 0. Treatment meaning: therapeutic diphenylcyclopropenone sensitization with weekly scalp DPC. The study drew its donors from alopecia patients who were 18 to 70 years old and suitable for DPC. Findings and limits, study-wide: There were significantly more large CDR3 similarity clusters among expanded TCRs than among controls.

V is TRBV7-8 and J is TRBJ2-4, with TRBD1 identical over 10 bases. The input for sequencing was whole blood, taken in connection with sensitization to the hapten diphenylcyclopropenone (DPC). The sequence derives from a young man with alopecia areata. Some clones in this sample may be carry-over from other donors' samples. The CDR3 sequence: CASSSSRTGGKNIQYF. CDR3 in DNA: TGTGCCAGCAGCTCCTCCAGGACAGGGGGCAAAAACATTCAGTACTTC.